This T cell receptor beta chain was identified in a study of blood T cell repertoires in COVID-19. Seattle's enrolled individuals joined amid active infection and were then monitored longitudinally. Some clones are missing from TCRdb's copy, which holds only in-frame ones; the method was immunoSEQ multiplex PCR. The table lists 150,000 to 200,000 clones, 75% to 85% of them singletons. Germline V gene sequence: CDR1 SGDLS, CDR2 YYNGEE. Trimming removed 3 bases at V and 3 bases at J, with 7 bases between. This CDR3 contains 13 residues. The sequencing sample was made of peripheral blood. The rearrangement joins TRBV9 to TRBJ1-5; tentatively, D is TRBD1 (5 bases). The sequence derives from a woman between 35 and 50 years old with COVID-19, enrolled during active disease. The CDR3 DNA sequence: TGTGCCAGCAGCGGGGGCCTCAATCAGCCCCAGCATTTT. As protein: CASSGGLNQPQHF.